This TCR beta chain comes out of a study of blood T cell repertoires in COVID-19 (dated by TCRdb to the early 2020s). With regard to the full study: Collaborator samples came from the United States, Italy and Spain and covered acute and convalescent phases of COVID-19. Subjects who had been exposed to COVID-19, were actively infected with it, or had recovered from it provided the deeply sampled blood TCRbeta repertoires that made up the dataset. The prospective study material was composed of cDNA or gDNA derived from T cells, B-cell-depleted T cells, or PBMCs. The samples were drawn from two sources: the first 160 participants of the ongoing ImmuneRACE study, and 950 to 1,500 subjects contributed by 6 global collaborators. Where HLA class I and class II types were available, the types were taken from metadata supplied by the sample provider, not from assay-based typing. A de-identified subject ID, COVID-19 status, age in years and sex were almost always included in the sample metadata. The repertoires were released in a freely available public database intended as a resource for research on the immune response to SARS-CoV-2. Results the study describes overall, beyond this receptor: How much clinical and demographic metadata was included differed by source and by participant, and the metadata was provided uncurated.

Collaborating institutions collected whole blood in K2EDTA tubes following their own protocols. For TCRbeta analysis, collaborators shipped samples in one of three forms: frozen whole blood, isolated PBMCs, or DNA extracted from either of those sample types. TCRbeta CDR3 regions were amplified from genomic DNA by means of the immunoSEQ Assay, a bias-controlled multiplex PCR. The authors processed their data as follows. The number of nucleated cells in each sample was estimated from the amplification of reference gene primers within the assay. To quantify the absolute abundance of each unique TCRbeta CDR3 rearrangement, sequence reads were collapsed and filtered. For each sample, productive Simpson clonality was calculated as the square root of Simpson's diversity index over productive rearrangements. Entries here come from immuneACCESS through TCRdb and include only in-frame sequences with V and J called. Some clones fail to appear in such tables; in the studies checked, an unresolved V gene covers under half of the shortfall, and the cause of the remainder is unknown. V, J and clone size reflect that table, while D and trimming were determined from the DNA. Present in this sample are about 50,000 clones, 85% to 90% of which were seen just once. Of the sample, roughly a quarter is held by the ten largest clones.

As regards this clone: The antigen it binds to is not known. The input lacks base qualities; no much larger clone sits a single base away.

Reading the germline V gene gives CDR1 SGHNT and CDR2 YENEEA. The CDR3 starts with the cysteine, ends with the phenylalanine, and has 17 residues. CDR3 DNA only is kept here, 51 bases in frame from base 1. Trimming takes 5 bases off V and 5 bases off J; junction bases not matched to a gene: 15. Sequencing input: peripheral blood. Recombination joined TRBV11-3 with TRBJ2-5; TRBD1 matches 9 bases in the middle. The sequence derives from a human donor in a cohort sampled during active COVID-19. The nucleotide sequence is TGTGCCAGCAGCCTCGGGACAGGGCCCTCGGCGGGGGAGACCCAGTACTTC. This gives the protein CASSLGTGPSAGETQYF.